These 20 T cell receptor beta chains came from one sample sequenced in a study of cytomegalovirus exposure and HLA in healthy donors. With 60 Vbeta and 13 Jbeta primers, the PCR was carried out. Assay: immunoSEQ multiplex PCR; the TCRdb copy retains only in-frame clones and omits some. The table shows about 160,000 clones, with roughly 80% occurring only once. The sequencing input was PBMCs. These receptors were collected from a woman in her twenties or thirties in good health and CMV-seronegative.

This rearrangement joins TRBV5-1 to TRBJ2-3; 7 bases match TRBD1. Germline CDR1 reads SGHRS; CDR2 reads YFSETQ. After removal of 0 bases from V and 0 bases from J, the junction contained 7 bases not matched to a gene. The CDR3 is made up of 17 amino acids. Here the CDR3 reads CASSLDVGGVSTDTQYF. The CDR3, as DNA: TGCGCCAGCAGCTTGGACGTAGGGGGCGTGAGCACAGATACGCAGTATTTT.

The V gene is TRBV2, the J gene TRBJ2-7; 7 nucleotides line up with TRBD1. With 6 bases clipped from V and 3 bases from J, the junction kept 8 bases outside the gene matches. Germline assignment: CDR1 SNHLY and CDR2 FYNNEI. This CDR3 is built from 14 residues. Written as DNA, the CDR3 is TGTGCCAGCAGGGGTGACAGGGATGGCTACGAGCAGTACTTC. Translating it yields CASRGDRDGYEQYF.

This clone was picked up a small number of times. The rearrangement links TRBV5-6 to TRBJ2-2; weak D call: TRBD1 (6 bases). The CDR3 has 13 residues. CDR1 and CDR2 (germline): SGHDT, YYEEEE. V lost 2 bases and J lost 9, with 11 bases in between. In DNA form, the CDR3 reads TGTGCCAGCAGCTTATTGGGGGCCCGGGAGCTGTTTTTT. Translation: CASSLLGARELFF.

The rearrangement links TRBV4-2 to TRBJ2-1; 11 bases match TRBD2. The length of the CDR3 is 15 residues. V gave up 6 bases and J gave up 6 bases; unmatched junction bases: 7. In germline, CDR1 is LGHNA, CDR2 YNFKEQ. The chain's CDR3 is CASSPGLAEGNEQFF. The CDR3 DNA sequence: TGTGCCAGCAGTCCGGGACTAGCGGAAGGCAATGAGCAGTTCTTC.

J is TRBJ1-1 and V is TRBV7-9, with D unclear. There are 13 residues in the CDR3. Germline-derived CDR1 and CDR2 are SEHNR and FQNEAQ (reference sequence). In DNA form, the CDR3 reads TGTTCCTGCTTGCCCGGGAAGAGCACTGAAGCTTTCTTT. Protein sequence: CSCLPGKSTEAFF. Full variable domain (remainder filled in from reference TRBV7-9 and TRBJ1-1): DTGVSQNPRHKITKRGQNVTFRCDPISEHNRLYWYRQTLGQGPEFLTYFQNEAQLEKSRLLSDRFSAERPKGSFSTLEIQRTEQGDSAMYLCSCLPGKSTEAFFGQGTRLTVV.

The chain combines TRBV5-1 with TRBJ2-1; 9 nucleotides line up with TRBD1. CDR1 is SGHRS, CDR2 YFSETQ, per germline. The CDR3 is 16 amino acids. Unmatched junction bases numbered 7, after V lost 0 bases and J lost 6 bases. In DNA form, the CDR3 reads TGCGCCAGCAGCTTGGGTGGGGGACAGGGAAGCAATGAGCAGTTCTTC. Protein: CASSLGGGQGSNEQFF.

V usage is TRBV5-1 and J usage is TRBJ2-5; a weak D match, TRBD1 (6 bases). Trimming took 2 bases from V and 4 from J, leaving 12 bases between them. This CDR3 contains 14 residues. Germline CDR1 SGHRS, CDR2 YFSETQ. CDR3 nucleotides: TGCGCCAGCAGCTTTCAGGGGAAGATAGAGACCCAGTACTTC. It yields the protein CASSFQGKIETQYF.

This chain joins TRBV7-9 and TRBJ2-5; D possibly corresponds to TRBD1 (6 bases). V was pared by 5 bases and J by 2 bases, with 9 bases between. CDR1 and CDR2 from the germline V gene are SEHNR and FQNEAQ (reference sequence). The CDR3 length is 13 residues. DNA of the CDR3: TGTGCCAGCAGCAGAGGGGGTCAAGAGACCCAGTACTTC. It codes for CASSRGGQETQYF.

The CDR3: CAWIRGGLVKHTDTQYF. The CDR3 DNA reads TGTGCCTGGATTCGCGGGGGCCTAGTTAAGCACACAGATACGCAGTATTTT. This chain joins TRBV30 and TRBJ2-3; perhaps TRBD2 as D (7 bases). The CDR3 covers 17 residues. With 4 bases removed from V and 2 bases from J, the gap between germline ends came to 22 bases. Germline V gene data show CDR1 as GTSNPN and CDR2 as SVGIG (reference sequence).

This chain uses TRBV6-5 with TRBJ2-5, with D unclear. Trimming removed 6 bases at V and 4 bases at J, with 18 bases between. CDR1 MNHEY and CDR2 SVGAGI come from the germline V gene. CDR3 size: 15 residues. CDR3 region: CASRSTWANRETQYF. The CDR3 bases are TGTGCCAGCAGATCCACCTGGGCGAACCGAGAGACCCAGTACTTC.

This clone was found once. The rearrangement uses TRBV7-9 and TRBJ2-3; D is uncertain. The V gene lost 1 base and the J gene lost 1 base, with 12 bases spanning the gap. In germline, CDR1 is SEHNR, CDR2 FQNEAQ (reference sequence). CDR3 length: 16 amino acids. The CDR3 loop reads CASSLVTQFGTDTQYF. Here the CDR3 DNA reads TGTGCCAGCAGCTTAGTAACACAGTTCGGCACAGATACGCAGTATTTT.

This clone was counted a few times. Germline and junction disagree at one end, which may indicate a read error. V and J are TRBV7-7 and TRBJ2-5; 7 nucleotides agree with TRBD1. The length of the CDR3 is 14 residues. CDR1 SSHAT and CDR2 FNYEAQ come from the germline V gene (reference sequence). The CDR3 bases are TGTGCTAGCAGCCATGGACAGGTGGGAGAGACCCAGTACTTC. This gives the protein CASSHGQVGETQYF.

The chain has TRBV6-6 and TRBJ2-7, with 9 bases aligning to TRBD1. This CDR3 spans 12 amino acids. V was clipped by 7 bases and J by 9 bases; unmatched bases: 7. Per the germline V gene, CDR1 is MNHNY and CDR2 is SVGAGI (reference sequence). CDR3 amino acids: CASTGTGFGQYF. Written as DNA, the CDR3 is TGTGCCAGCACCGGGACAGGGTTCGGGCAGTACTTC.

This rearrangement joins TRBV10-3 to TRBJ2-1; D tentatively reads TRBD1 or TRBD2 (5 bases each). V was trimmed by 6 bases and J by 10 bases, leaving 10 bases between them. The CDR3 covers 11 residues. Germline V gene data show CDR1 as ENHRY and CDR2 as SYGVKD. The DNA for the CDR3 is TGTGCCATCAGCGAGGGGCTAGAGCAGTTCTTC. It is translated as CAISEGLEQFF.

The J gene is TRBJ2-2, the V gene TRBV2, with TRBD2 identical over 8 bases. CDR3 size: 17 residues. From germline, CDR1 is SNHLY and CDR2 FYNNEI. V lost 8 bases to trimming and J lost 4 bases; unmatched junction nucleotides: 15. The CDR3 sequence: CASPTGGSPFATGELFF. In DNA form, the CDR3 reads TGTGCCAGCCCCACGGGGGGGAGTCCCTTCGCCACCGGGGAGCTGTTTTTT.

This clone came up once. V usage is TRBV10-3 and J usage is TRBJ1-1, with D perhaps matching TRBD1 (6 bases). Germline CDR1 and CDR2: ENHRY and SYGVKD. The V end was cut by 3 bases, the J end by 8 bases, with 13 bases between. The CDR3 spans 13 residues. CDR3 region: CAISDVQGPEAFF. CDR3 nucleotide sequence: TGTGCCATCAGTGACGTACAGGGTCCCGAAGCTTTCTTT.

CDR3 DNA: TGTGCCAGCAGCATCCTTGGCGGAGAGACCCAGTACTTC. This codes for CASSILGGETQYF. The rearrangement links TRBV7-3 to TRBJ2-5; D is uncertain. The V and J ends lost 5 bases and 4 bases respectively, with 11 bases between them. The CDR3 has 13 amino acids. Germline CDR1 SGHTA, CDR2 FQGTGA.

The chain employs TRBV10-3 and TRBJ1-2, with 9 bases lining up with TRBD1. Germline lookup yields CDR1 ENHRY and CDR2 SYGVKD. V trimming: 2 bases; J trimming: 8 bases; junction bases outside the gene matches: 9. The CDR3 totals 15 residues. The CDR3 here is CAISEGGQGKMGYTF. DNA for the CDR3: TGTGCCATCAGTGAGGGCGGACAGGGGAAAATGGGCTACACCTTC.

This clone has more than one count but fewer than ten. The chain recombines TRBV5-6 with TRBJ2-5; 13 positions match TRBD2. The CDR3 runs 17 residues. Germline V gene lookup returns CDR1 SGHDT and CDR2 YYEEEE. With 2 bases clipped from V and 2 bases from J, the junction kept 6 bases outside the gene matches. The CDR3 region is CASSFRTSGGRQETQYF. As DNA, the CDR3 is TGTGCCAGCAGCTTTCGGACTAGCGGGGGCCGTCAAGAGACCCAGTACTTC. Looking up the rest from reference TRBV5-6 and TRBJ2-5 gives the full variable domain: DAGVTQSPTHLIKTRGQQVTLRCSPKSGHDTVSWYQQALGQGPQFIFQYYEEEERQRGNFPDRFSGHQFPNYSSELNVNALLLGDSALYLCASSFRTSGGRQETQYFGPGTRLLVL.

V and J are TRBV18 and TRBJ1-1; D not resolved. CDR3 length equals 11 residues. Trimming cost V 8 bases and J 3 bases, with 7 bases left between them. Germline V CDR1 and CDR2: KGHSH, LQKENI. The CDR3 bases are TGTGCCAGCGGCCGGGACACTGAAGCTTTCTTT. It encodes CASGRDTEAFF.